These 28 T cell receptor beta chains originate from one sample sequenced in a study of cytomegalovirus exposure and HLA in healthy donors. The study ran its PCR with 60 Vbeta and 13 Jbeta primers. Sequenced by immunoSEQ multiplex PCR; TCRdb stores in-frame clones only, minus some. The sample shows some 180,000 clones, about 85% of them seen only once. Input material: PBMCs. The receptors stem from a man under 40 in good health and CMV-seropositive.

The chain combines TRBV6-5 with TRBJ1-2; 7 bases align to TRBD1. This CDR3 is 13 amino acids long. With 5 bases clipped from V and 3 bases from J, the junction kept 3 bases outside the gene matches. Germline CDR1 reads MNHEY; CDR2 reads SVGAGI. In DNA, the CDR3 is TGTGCCAGCAGTCTGACAGGGTACTATGGCTACACCTTC. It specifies CASSLTGYYGYTF.

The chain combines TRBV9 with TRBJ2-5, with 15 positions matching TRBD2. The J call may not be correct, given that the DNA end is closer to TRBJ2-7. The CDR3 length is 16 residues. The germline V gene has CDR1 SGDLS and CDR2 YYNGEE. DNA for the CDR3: TGTGCCAGCAGCGAGGGACTAGCGGGAGGAACCTACGAGCAGTACTTC. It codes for CASSEGLAGGTYEQYF.

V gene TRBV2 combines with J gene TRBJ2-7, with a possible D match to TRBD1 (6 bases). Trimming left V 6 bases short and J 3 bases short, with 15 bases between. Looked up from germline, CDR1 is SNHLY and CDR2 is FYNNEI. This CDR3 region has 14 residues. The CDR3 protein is CASSGNRDGYEQYV. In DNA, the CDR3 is TGTGCCAGCAGCGGAAACAGGGACGGCTACGAGCAGTACGTC.

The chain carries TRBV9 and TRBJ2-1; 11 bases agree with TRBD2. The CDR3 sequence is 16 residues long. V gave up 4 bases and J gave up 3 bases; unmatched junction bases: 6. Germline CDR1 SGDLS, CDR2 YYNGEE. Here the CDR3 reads CASSPRLAGIYNEQFF. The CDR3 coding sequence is TGTGCCAGCAGCCCCCGACTAGCGGGAATCTACAATGAGCAGTTCTTC.

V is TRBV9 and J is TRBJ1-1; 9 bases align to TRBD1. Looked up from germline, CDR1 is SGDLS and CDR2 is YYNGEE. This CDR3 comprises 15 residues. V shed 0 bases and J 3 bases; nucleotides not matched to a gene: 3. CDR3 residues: CASSVEGTGYTEAFF. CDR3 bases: TGTGCCAGCAGCGTAGAGGGGACAGGGTACACTGAAGCTTTCTTT.

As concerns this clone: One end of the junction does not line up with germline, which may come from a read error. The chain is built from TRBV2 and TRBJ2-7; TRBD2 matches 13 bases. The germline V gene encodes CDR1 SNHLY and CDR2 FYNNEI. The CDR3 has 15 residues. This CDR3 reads CASRNTSGRANIKSF. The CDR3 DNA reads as TGTGCCAGCAGGAATACTAGCGGGAGGGCTAATATCAAATCCTTC.

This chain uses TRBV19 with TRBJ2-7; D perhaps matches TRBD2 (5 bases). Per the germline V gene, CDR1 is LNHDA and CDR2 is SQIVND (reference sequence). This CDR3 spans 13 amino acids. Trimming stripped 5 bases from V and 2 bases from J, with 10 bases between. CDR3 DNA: TGTGCCAGTAGTCCCGGACTCACCTACGAGCAGTACGTC. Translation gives CASSPGLTYEQYV.

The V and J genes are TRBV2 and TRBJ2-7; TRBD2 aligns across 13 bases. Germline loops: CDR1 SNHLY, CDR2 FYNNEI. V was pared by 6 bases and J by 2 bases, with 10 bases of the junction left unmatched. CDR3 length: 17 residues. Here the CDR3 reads CASRKRAGTSGAYEQYF. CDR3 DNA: TGTGCCAGCAGGAAAAGGGCAGGGACTAGCGGGGCCTACGAGCAGTACTTC.

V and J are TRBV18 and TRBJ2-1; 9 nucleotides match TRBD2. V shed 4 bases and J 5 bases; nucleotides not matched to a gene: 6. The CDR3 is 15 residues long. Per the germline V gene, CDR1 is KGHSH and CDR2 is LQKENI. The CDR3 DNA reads TGTGCCAGCTCACGGGCGGGAGGGCCGAACAATGAGCAGTTCTTC. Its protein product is CASSRAGGPNNEQFF.

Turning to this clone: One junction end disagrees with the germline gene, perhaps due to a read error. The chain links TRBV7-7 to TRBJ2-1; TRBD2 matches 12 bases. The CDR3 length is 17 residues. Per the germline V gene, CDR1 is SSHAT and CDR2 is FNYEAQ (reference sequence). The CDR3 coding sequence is TGTGCTAGCAGCTTAGCCCCTCTAGCGGGAGGGTACAATGAGCAGTTCTTC. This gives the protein CASSLAPLAGGYNEQFF. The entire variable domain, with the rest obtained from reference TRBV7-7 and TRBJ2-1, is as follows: GAGVSQSPRYKVTKRGQDVTLRCDPISSHATLYWYQQALGQGPEFLTYFNYEAQPDKSGLPSDRFSAERPEGSISTLTIQRTEQRDSAMYRCASSLAPLAGGYNEQFFGPGTRLTVL.

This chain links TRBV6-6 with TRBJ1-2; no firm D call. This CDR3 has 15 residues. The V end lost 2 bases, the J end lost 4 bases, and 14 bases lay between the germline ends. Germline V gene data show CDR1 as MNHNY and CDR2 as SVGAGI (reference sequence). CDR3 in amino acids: CASSYRVGVTYGYTF. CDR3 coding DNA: TGTGCCAGCAGTTACCGGGTCGGCGTGACCTATGGCTACACCTTC.

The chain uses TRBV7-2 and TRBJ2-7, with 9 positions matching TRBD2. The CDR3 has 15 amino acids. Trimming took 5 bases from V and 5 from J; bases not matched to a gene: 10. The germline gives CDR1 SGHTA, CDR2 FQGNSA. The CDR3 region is CASSRLAGVPHEQYF. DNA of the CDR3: TGTGCCAGCAGCCGATTAGCGGGGGTCCCCCACGAGCAGTACTTC.

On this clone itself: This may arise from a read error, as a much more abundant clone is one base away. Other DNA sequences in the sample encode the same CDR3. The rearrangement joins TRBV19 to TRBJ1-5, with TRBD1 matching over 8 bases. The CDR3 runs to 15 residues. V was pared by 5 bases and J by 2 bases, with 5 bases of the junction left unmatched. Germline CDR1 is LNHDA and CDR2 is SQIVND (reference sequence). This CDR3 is CASSLQGAGNQPQHF. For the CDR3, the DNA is TGTGCCAGTAGTTTGCAGGGGGCGGGCAATCAGCCCCAGCATTTT.

The CDR3 DNA reads as TGTGCCAGCAGTCCGGGACAGACCCTCTATGGCTACACCTTC. It encodes CASSPGQTLYGYTF. The rearrangement links TRBV6-1 to TRBJ1-2, with 7 bases fitting TRBD1. The germline V gene encodes CDR1 MNHNS and CDR2 SASEGT. V trimming: 5 bases; J trimming: 4 bases; junction bases outside the gene matches: 7. The CDR3 contains 14 residues.

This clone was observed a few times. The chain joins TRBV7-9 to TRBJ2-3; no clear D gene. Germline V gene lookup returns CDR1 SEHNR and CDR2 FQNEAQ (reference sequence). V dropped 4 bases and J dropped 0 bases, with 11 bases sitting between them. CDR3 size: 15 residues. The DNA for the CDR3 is TGTGCCAGCAGCTCGCTAAAGTTCAGCACAGATACGCAGTATTTT. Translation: CASSSLKFSTDTQYF.

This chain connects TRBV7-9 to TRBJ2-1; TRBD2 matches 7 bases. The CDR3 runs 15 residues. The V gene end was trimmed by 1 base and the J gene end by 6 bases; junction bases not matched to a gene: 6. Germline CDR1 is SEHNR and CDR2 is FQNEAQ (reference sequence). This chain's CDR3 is CASSLDWTRGNEQFF. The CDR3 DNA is TGTGCCAGCAGCTTAGATTGGACTAGAGGCAATGAGCAGTTCTTC. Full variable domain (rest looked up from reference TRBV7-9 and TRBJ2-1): DTGVSQNPRHKITKRGQNVTFRCDPISEHNRLYWYRQTLGQGPEFLTYFQNEAQLEKSRLLSDRFSAERPKGSFSTLEIQRTEQGDSAMYLCASSLDWTRGNEQFFGPGTRLTVL.

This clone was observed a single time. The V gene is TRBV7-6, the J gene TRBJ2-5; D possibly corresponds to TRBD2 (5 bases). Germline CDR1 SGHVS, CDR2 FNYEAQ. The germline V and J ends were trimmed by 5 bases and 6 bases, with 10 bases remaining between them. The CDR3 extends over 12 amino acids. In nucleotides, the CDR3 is TGTGCCAGCAGCCCCCGAGGGAAGACCCAGTACTTC. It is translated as CASSPRGKTQYF.

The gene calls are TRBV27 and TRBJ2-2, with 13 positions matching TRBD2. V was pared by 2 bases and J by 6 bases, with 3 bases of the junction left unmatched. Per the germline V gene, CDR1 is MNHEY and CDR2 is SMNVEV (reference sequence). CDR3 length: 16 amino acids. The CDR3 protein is CASSLGLAGVAGELFF. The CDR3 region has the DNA TGTGCCAGCAGTTTAGGACTAGCGGGAGTGGCCGGGGAGCTGTTTTTT.

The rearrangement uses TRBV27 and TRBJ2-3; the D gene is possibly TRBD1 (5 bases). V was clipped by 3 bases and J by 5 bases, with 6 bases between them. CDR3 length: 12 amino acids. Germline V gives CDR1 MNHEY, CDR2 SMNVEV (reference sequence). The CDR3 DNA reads TGTGCCAGCAGTTTTCAGGGAGATACGCAGTATTTT. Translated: CASSFQGDTQYF.

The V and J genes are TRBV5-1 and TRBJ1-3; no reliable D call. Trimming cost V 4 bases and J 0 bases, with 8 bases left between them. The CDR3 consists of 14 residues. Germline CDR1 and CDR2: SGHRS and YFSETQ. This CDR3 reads CASSAQSSGNTIYF. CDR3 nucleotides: TGCGCCAGCAGCGCACAGAGCTCTGGAAACACCATATATTTT.

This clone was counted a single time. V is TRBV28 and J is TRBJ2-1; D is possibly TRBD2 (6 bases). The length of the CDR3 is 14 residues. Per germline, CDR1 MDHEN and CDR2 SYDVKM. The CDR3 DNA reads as TGTGCTTCCAAATTAGCGGAGATGTACAATGAGCAGTTCTTC. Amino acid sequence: CASKLAEMYNEQFF. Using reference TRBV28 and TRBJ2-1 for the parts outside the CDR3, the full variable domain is DVKVTQSSRYLVKRTGEKVFLECVQDMDHENMFWYRQDPGLGLRLIYFSYDVKMKEKGDIPEGYSVSREKKERFSLILESASTNQTSMYLCASKLAEMYNEQFFGPGTRLTVL.

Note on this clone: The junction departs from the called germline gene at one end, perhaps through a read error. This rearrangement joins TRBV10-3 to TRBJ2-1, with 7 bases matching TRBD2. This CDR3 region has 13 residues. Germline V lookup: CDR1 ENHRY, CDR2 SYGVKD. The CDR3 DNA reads TGTGCCATCCGCGGGAGCCCCTACGATGAGCAGTTCTTC. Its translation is CAIRGSPYDEQFF.

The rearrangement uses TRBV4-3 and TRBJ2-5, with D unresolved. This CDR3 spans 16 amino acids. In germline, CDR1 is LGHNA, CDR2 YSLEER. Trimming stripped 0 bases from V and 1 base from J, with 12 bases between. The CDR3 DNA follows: TGCGCCAGCAGCCAAGATTACCAGGCGCTCCAAGAGACCCAGTACTTC. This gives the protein CASSQDYQALQETQYF.

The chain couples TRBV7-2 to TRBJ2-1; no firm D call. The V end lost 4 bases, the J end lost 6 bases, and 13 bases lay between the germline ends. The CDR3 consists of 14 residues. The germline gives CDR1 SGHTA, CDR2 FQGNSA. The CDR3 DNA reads TGTGCCAGCAGCTCGACTCTTTACTTCAATGAGCAGTTCTTC. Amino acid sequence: CASSSTLYFNEQFF.

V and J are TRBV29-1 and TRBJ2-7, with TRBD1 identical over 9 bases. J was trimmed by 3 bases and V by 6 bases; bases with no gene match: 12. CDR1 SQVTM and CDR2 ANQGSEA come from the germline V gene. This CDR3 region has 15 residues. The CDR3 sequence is CSVSTGTGHDYEQYV. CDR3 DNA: TGCAGCGTCTCTACCGGGACAGGGCACGACTACGAGCAGTACGTC.

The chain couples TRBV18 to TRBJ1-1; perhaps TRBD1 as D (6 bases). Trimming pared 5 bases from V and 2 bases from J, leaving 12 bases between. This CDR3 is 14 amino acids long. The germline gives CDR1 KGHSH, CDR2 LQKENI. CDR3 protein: CASSMTGVNTEAFF. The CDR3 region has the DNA TGTGCCAGCTCAATGACAGGAGTTAACACTGAAGCTTTCTTT.

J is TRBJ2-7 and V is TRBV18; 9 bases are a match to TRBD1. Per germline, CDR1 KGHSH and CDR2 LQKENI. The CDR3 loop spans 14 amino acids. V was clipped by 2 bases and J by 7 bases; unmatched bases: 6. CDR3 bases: TGTGCCAGCTCACCAAACCGGGGACAGGGAGAGCAGTACGTC. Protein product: CASSPNRGQGEQYV.

Here the CDR3 DNA reads TGTGCCAGCAGCGTCCTTTCGGGAGAAAACACCGGGGAGCTGTTTTTT. Translating gives CASSVLSGENTGELFF. This sequence joins TRBV9 and TRBJ2-2; a weak D match, TRBD2 (6 bases). CDR1 is SGDLS and CDR2 is YYNGEE in the germline V gene. The CDR3 covers 16 residues. Trimming stripped 2 bases from V and 2 bases from J, with 13 bases between.